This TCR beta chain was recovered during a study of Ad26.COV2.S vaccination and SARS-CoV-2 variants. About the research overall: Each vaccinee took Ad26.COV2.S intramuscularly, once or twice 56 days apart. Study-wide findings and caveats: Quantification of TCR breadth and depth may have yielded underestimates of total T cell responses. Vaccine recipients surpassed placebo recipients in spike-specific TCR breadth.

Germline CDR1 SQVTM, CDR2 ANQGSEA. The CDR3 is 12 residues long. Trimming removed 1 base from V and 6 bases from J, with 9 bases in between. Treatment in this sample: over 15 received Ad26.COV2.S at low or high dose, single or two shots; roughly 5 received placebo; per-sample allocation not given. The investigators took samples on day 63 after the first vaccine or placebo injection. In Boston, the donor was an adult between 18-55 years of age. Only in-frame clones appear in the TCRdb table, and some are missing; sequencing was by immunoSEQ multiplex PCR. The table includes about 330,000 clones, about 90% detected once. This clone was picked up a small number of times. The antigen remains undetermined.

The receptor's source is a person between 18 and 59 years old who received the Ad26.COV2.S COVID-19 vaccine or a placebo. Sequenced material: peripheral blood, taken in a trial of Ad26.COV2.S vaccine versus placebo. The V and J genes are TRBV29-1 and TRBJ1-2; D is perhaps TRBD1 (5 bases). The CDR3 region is CSVEGGDDGYTF. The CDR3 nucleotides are TGCAGCGTTGAAGGAGGGGACGATGGCTACACCTTC.